This note documents a single T cell receptor beta chain sequence. Its target is unknown. A far larger clone is off by one base, so a read error is likely. The sample holds other DNA sequences that translate to the same CDR3. The CDR3 has 12 amino acids. Trimming took 3 bases from V and 6 from J, leaving 5 bases between them. The germline gives CDR1 MGHRA, CDR2 YSYEKL. The sample comes from a study of shared clonotypes between healthy human individuals. Splitting of each subset's genomic DNA was done evenly across several immunoSEQ plates. In the study's own analysis: For the immunoSEQ data, sequences were junction-only without quality scores, so filtering differed. TCRdb keeps only in-frame clones here, not all; method: immunoSEQ multiplex PCR. The D gene and trimming were derived from the DNA, and the V and J assignments and clone size from that table. The repertoire consists of about 320,000 clones, with more than 75% occurring once and the leading ten covering about a sixth.

Findings and limits, study-wide: Shared clonotypes: about 5.3% naive CD4, under 4% naive CD8, roughly 2.2% memory CD4, under 0.45% memory CD8. Non-shared clonotypes had lower generation probabilities than those shared by all four donors.

The sequenced sample consisted of memory CD8+ T cells sorted from blood. As to subset: CD45RO+ cells pooled with CCR7-negative TemRA cells. The TCR originated in a man younger than 30 in good health. The V gene is TRBV4-1, the J gene TRBJ2-2; maybe TRBD1 (5 bases). CDR3 coding DNA: TGCGCCAGCAGCCAGGGGCCCGGGGAGCTGTTTTTT. Encoded protein: CASSQGPGELFF.